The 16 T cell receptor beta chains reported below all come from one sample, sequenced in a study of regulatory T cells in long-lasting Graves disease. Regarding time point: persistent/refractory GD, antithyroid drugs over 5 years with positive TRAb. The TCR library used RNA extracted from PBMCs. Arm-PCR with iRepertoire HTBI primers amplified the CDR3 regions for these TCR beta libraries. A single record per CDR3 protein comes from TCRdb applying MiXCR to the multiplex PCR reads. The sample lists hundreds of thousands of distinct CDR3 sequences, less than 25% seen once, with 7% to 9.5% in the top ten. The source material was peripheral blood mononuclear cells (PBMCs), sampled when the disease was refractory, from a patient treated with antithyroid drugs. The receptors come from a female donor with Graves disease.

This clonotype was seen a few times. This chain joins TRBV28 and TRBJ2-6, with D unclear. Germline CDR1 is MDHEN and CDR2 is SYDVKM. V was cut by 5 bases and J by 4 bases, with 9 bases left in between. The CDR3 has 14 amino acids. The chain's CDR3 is CASSRPRGANVLTF. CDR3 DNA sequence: TGTGCCAGCAGTCGACCCCGAGGGGCCAACGTCCTGACTTTC.

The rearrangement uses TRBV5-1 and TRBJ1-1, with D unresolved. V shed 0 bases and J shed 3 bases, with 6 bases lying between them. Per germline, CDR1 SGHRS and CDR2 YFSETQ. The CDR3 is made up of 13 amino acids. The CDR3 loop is CASSLERDTEAFF. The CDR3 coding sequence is TGCGCCAGCAGCTTGGAAAGGGACACTGAAGCTTTCTTT.

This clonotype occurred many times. The CDR3 bases are TGTGCCAGCAGCTACCCGACCCGAGGGGAGCTGTTTTTT. Encoded protein: CASSYPTRGELFF. The rearrangement joins TRBV11-2 to TRBJ2-2; D gene uncertain. This CDR3 comprises 13 residues. CDR1 and CDR2 from the germline V gene are SGHAT and FQNNGV. V lost 4 bases and J 8 bases, leaving 11 bases between the germline ends.

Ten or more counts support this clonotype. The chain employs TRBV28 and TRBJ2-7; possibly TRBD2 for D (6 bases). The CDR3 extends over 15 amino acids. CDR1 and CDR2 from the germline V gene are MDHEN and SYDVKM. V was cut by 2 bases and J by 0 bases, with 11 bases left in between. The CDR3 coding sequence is TGTGCCAGCAGTTTAGTACGGGACTTCTCCTACGAGCAGTACTTC. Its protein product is CASSLVRDFSYEQYF.

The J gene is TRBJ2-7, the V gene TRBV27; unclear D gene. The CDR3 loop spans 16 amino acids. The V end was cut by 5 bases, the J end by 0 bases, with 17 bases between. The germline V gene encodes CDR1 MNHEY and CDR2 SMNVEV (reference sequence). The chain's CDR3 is CASSPDLPLPSYEQYF. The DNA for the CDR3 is TGTGCCAGCAGTCCAGACCTCCCCCTACCCTCCTACGAGCAGTACTTC.

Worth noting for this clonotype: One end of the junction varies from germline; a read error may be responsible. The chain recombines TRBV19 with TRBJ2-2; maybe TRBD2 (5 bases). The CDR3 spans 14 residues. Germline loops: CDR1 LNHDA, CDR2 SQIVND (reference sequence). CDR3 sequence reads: CASIGLRNTGELLF. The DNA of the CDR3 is TGTGCCAGTATTGGATTGAGAAACACCGGGGAGCTGCTTTTT.

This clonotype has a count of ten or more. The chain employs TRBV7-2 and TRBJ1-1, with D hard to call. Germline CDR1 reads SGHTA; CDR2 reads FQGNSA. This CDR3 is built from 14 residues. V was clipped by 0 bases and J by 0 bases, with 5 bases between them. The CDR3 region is CASSLAIMNTEAFF. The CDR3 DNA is TGTGCCAGCAGCTTAGCTATCATGAACACTGAAGCTTTCTTT.

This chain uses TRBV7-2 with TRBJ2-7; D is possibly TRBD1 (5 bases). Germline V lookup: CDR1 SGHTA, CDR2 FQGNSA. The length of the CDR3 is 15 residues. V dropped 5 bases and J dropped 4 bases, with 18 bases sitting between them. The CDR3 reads CASSPADWGPYEQYF. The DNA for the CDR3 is TGTGCCAGCAGCCCCGCCGACTGGGGCCCTTACGAGCAGTACTTC.

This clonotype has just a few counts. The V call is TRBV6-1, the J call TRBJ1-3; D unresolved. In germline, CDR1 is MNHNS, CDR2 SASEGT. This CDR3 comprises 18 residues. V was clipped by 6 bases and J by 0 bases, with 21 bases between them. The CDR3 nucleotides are TGTGCCAGCAGGGCCAGGAGTTGGGGTGACCACTCTGGAAACACCATATATTTT. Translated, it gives CASRARSWGDHSGNTIYF.

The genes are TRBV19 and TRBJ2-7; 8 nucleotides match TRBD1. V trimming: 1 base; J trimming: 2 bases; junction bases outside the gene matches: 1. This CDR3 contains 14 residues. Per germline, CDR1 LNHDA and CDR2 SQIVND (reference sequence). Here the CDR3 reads CASSIVQGAYEQYF. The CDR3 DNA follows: TGTGCCAGTAGTATAGTACAGGGGGCCTACGAGCAGTACTTC.

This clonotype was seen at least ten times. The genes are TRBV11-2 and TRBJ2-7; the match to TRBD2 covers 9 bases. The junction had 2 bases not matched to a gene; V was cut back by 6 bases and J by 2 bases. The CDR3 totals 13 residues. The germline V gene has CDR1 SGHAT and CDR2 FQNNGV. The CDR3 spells CASRIAGAYEQYF. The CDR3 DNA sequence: TGTGCCAGCAGAATAGCGGGAGCCTACGAGCAGTACTTC.

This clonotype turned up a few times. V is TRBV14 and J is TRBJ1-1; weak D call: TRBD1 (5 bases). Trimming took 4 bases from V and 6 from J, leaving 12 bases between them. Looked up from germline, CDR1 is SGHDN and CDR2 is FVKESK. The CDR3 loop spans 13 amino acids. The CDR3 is CASSPRRGSEAFF. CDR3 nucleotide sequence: TGTGCCAGCAGCCCCCGACGGGGCTCTGAAGCTTTCTTT.

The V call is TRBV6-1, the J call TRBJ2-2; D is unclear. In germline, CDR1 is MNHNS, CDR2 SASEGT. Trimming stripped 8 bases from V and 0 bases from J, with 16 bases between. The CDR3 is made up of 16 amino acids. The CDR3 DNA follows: TGTGCCAGCGTGGGGTCCCTATTTGCGAACACCGGGGAGCTGTTTTTT. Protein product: CASVGSLFANTGELFF.

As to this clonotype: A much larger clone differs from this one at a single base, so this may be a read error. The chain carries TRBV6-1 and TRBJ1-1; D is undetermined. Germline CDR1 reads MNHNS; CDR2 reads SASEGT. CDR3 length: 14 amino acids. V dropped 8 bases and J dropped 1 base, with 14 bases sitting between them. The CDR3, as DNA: TGTGCCAGCCTAAGGGCCGACACGAACACTGAAGCTTTCTTT. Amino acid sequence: CASLRADTNTEAFF.

The CDR3 protein is CSVTGFYDEQFF. The CDR3 region has the DNA TGCAGCGTAACGGGATTTTACGATGAGCAGTTCTTC. J is TRBJ2-1 and V is TRBV29-1, with D maybe TRBD2 (5 bases). V was cut by 6 bases and J by 8 bases, with 14 bases left in between. The CDR3 covers 12 residues. Germline lookup yields CDR1 SQVTM and CDR2 ANQGSEA.

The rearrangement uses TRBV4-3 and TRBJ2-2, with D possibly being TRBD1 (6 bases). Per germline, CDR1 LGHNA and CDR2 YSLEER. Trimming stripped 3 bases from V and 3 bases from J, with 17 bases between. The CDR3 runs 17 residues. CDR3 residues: CASSQGPGAGDTGELFF. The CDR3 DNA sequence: TGCGCCAGCAGCCAGGGTCCAGGGGCGGGTGACACCGGGGAGCTGTTTTTT.